The rows below give T cell receptor beta chains drawn from one sample of a study of CD8+CD57+ T cells in acquired aplastic anemia. MiXCR was run by TCRdb on the reads, yielding one entry per CDR3 protein. Of 55,000 to 60,000 distinct CDR3 sequences in the sample, approximately 52% were seen once. Sequencing was done on a sample of sorted CD4+, CD8+, or CD8+CD57+ T cells (not recorded which) from PBMCs. Receptors were obtained from a human donor with aplastic anemia. Both conserved end residues are part of each CDR3. Fields, in order: clone size, D gene, V gene, J gene, CDR3 protein, CDR3 DNA. The D gene is left open where the match is weak. Size values are once, few and many counts, or a class for expanded clones, and some rows have none.

many	TRBD1	TRBV6-5	TRBJ1-6	CASSYPGTGDSPLHF	TGTGCCAGCAGTTACCCCGGGACAGGAGATTCACCCCTCCACTTT
once	TRBD1	TRBV20-1	TRBJ1-1	CSVRDRGRGSGTEAFF	TGCAGTGTCCGGGACAGGGGGCGCGGGAGTGGCACTGAAGCTTTCTTT
NA	TRBD2	TRBV2	TRBJ2-1	CASKRSGGANEQFF	TGTGCCAGCAAACGGAGCGGGGGAGCGAATGAGCAGTTCTTC
NA	TRBD1	TRBV5-6	TRBJ1-1	CASSPTGQGKAFF	TGTGCCAGCAGCCCAACGGGACAGGGAAAAGCTTTCTTT
NA	NA	TRBV2	TRBJ2-7	CASSYRNTRSYEQYF	TGTGCCAGCAGTTACCGGAACACGAGGTCCTACGAGCAGTACTTC
NA	NA	TRBV10-1	TRBJ2-7	CASSEAAEASYEQYF	TGTGCCAGCAGTGAAGCGGCGGAGGCCTCCTACGAGCAGTACTTC
many	NA	TRBV13	TRBJ1-2	CASSPGGGWSYGYTF	TGTGCCAGCAGCCCCGGAGGGGGATGGAGCTATGGCTACACCTTC
NA	NA	TRBV20-1	TRBJ1-2	CSARDPRNDGYTF	TGCAGTGCTAGAGATCCGAGGAATGATGGCTACACCTTC
many	NA	TRBV7-4	TRBJ2-1	CASSRGLPFYNEQFF	TGTGCCAGCAGCCGGGGCTTGCCGTTTTACAATGAGCAGTTCTTC
many	TRBD2	TRBV14	TRBJ2-3	CAHWVAGGTDTQYF	TGTGCCCACTGGGTAGCGGGGGGAACAGATACGCAGTATTTT
NA	NA	TRBV15	TRBJ2-2	CATSRDLPTHGELFF	TGTGCCACCAGCAGAGATTTGCCGACTCACGGGGAGCTGTTTTTT
NA	TRBD1	TRBV2	TRBJ2-7	CASKTGATGEQYF	TGTGCCTCTAAAACAGGGGCTACCGGCGAGCAGTACTTC
NA	TRBD2	TRBV29-1	TRBJ2-7	CSVEGDSGESYEQYF	TGCAGCGTTGAAGGAGATAGCGGGGAGTCCTACGAGCAGTACTTC
many	NA	TRBV7-2	TRBJ2-2	CASNYIQAGELFF	TGTGCCAGCAACTATATTCAAGCCGGGGAGCTGTTTTTT
few	TRBD1	TRBV10-3	TRBJ1-6	CATRTGGNSPLHF	TGTGCCACGAGGACAGGGGGAAATTCACCCCTCCACTTT
few	NA	TRBV2	TRBJ1-5	CASRLQGNQPQHF	TGTGCCAGCAGGCTACAGGGCAATCAGCCCCAGCATTTT
NA	NA	TRBV9	TRBJ1-1	CASSVDGRTEAFF	TGTGCCAGCAGCGTAGACGGTCGGACTGAAGCTTTCTTT
few	TRBD1	TRBV6-1	TRBJ1-1	CASSPGTGNTEAFF	TGTGCCAGCAGTCCCGGGACAGGGAACACTGAAGCTTTCTTT
many	TRBD2	TRBV20-1	TRBJ2-5	CSASRLPASGGRETQYF	TGCAGTGCTAGTAGACTCCCAGCTAGCGGGGGGCGGGAGACCCAGTACTTC
NA	NA	TRBV7-9	TRBJ1-2	CASSRDIYGYTF	TGTGCCAGCAGCCGGGACATCTATGGCTACACCTTC
few	NA	TRBV6-1	TRBJ2-2	CASREGRHTNTGELFF	TGTGCCAGCAGGGAGGGGAGACATACGAACACCGGGGAGCTGTTTTTT
NA	NA	TRBV2	TRBJ2-7	CASSVGYRQYF	TGTGCCAGCAGTGTAGGGTATCGGCAGTACTTC
NA	TRBD2	TRBV6-5	TRBJ2-1	CASSYSTGGLEQFF	TGTGCCAGCAGTTACTCGACGGGGGGGCTTGAGCAGTTCTTC
NA	NA	TRBV19	TRBJ2-2	CASTQSPATGELFF	TGTGCCAGTACTCAAAGCCCGGCCACCGGGGAGCTGTTTTTT
NA	NA	TRBV2	TRBJ2-7	CASSESGAEQYF	TGTGCCAGCAGTGAATCAGGGGCCGAGCAGTACTTC
medium-sized	TRBD2	TRBV25-1	TRBJ2-1	CASTKGLAGGNEQFF	TGTGCCAGCACTAAGGGGCTAGCGGGGGGGAATGAGCAGTTCTTC
many	NA	TRBV5-4	TRBJ1-1	CASSLNTEAFF	TGTGCCAGCAGCTTAAACACTGAAGCTTTCTTT
many	TRBD2	TRBV20-1	TRBJ2-3	CSATTIAGGTDTQYF	TGCAGTGCTACAACCATAGCGGGAGGCACAGATACGCAGTATTTT
once	NA	TRBV10-3	TRBJ1-6	CAISESQGGSPLHF	TGTGCCATCAGTGAGTCCCAGGGAGGTTCACCCCTCCACTTT
many	NA	TRBV14	TRBJ2-2	CASSLWDGEELFF	TGTGCCAGCAGCTTGTGGGACGGCGAGGAGCTGTTTTTT
NA	NA	TRBV9	TRBJ1-2	CASSVVRAALGVGFGYTF	TGTGCCAGCAGCGTAGTTCGGGCGGCTCTTGGTGTGGGCTTTGGCTACACCTTC
NA	TRBD2	TRBV19	TRBJ2-7	CASSPGEGGLLYEQYF	TGTGCCAGTAGTCCCGGGGAGGGCGGACTGCTCTACGAGCAGTACTTC
many	TRBD1	TRBV2	TRBJ2-3	CASSEAGGDTQYF	TGTGCCAGCAGTGAGGCAGGGGGAGATACGCAGTATTTT
few	NA	TRBV25-1	TRBJ1-1	CASGVNTEAFF	TGTGCCTCCGGGGTGAACACTGAAGCTTTCTTT
few	NA	TRBV10-3	TRBJ2-5	CAISETHDNDPVSETQYF	TGTGCCATCAGTGAAACACACGACAACGATCCGGTTTCGGAGACCCAGTACTTC
NA	TRBD1	TRBV15	TRBJ2-7	CATSRKRQGESEQYF	TGTGCCACCAGCAGAAAGCGACAGGGCGAGAGCGAGCAGTACTTC
NA	NA	TRBV24-1	TRBJ2-3	CATSDVGNSYTDTQYF	TGTGCCACCAGTGATGTCGGGAACAGCTATACAGATACGCAGTATTTT
few	NA	TRBV15	TRBJ2-7	CATKGKGVVDYEQYF	TGTGCCACCAAGGGGAAGGGGGTTGTGGACTACGAGCAGTACTTC
many	NA	TRBV4-3	TRBJ2-7	CASSQGRQSSYEQYF	TGCGCCAGCAGCCAAGGCCGACAGAGCTCCTACGAGCAGTACTTC
many	NA	TRBV30	TRBJ1-3	CAWSPADKGNTIYF	TGTGCCTGGAGTCCCGCCGATAAAGGAAACACCATATATTTT
many	TRBD2	TRBV11-3	TRBJ2-1	CASSLDHLAGGRNNEQFF	TGTGCCAGCAGCTTAGATCATCTGGCGGGGGGGCGAAACAATGAGCAGTTCTTC
many	NA	TRBV5-5	TRBJ1-4	CASSLDSSDEKLFF	TGTGCCAGCAGCTTGGACTCCTCGGATGAAAAACTGTTTTTT
NA	TRBD1	TRBV10-3	TRBJ2-7	CAINPRTGYEQYF	TGTGCCATCAATCCAAGGACAGGCTACGAGCAGTACTTC
NA	NA	TRBV7-9	TRBJ2-5	CASTGQETQYF	TGTGCCAGTACCGGTCAAGAGACCCAGTACTTC
many	NA	TRBV5-8	TRBJ2-2	CASSLNANTGELFF	TGTGCCAGCAGCTTGAACGCGAACACCGGGGAGCTGTTTTTT
NA	NA	TRBV7-8	TRBJ2-3	CASSLAAGDTQYF	TGTGCCAGCAGCTTAGCGGCAGGAGATACGCAGTATTTT
NA	TRBD1	TRBV7-6	TRBJ2-1	CASSYQGAMYEQFF	TGTGCCAGCAGCTATCAGGGGGCTATGTATGAGCAGTTCTTC
many	NA	TRBV5-1	TRBJ1-1	CASSSTRGWGEVTEAFF	TGCGCCAGCAGCTCCACCCGGGGCTGGGGCGAAGTCACTGAAGCTTTCTTT
NA	TRBD2	TRBV2	TRBJ2-7	CASGGGAGTTYEQYF	TGTGCCAGCGGGGGGGGAGCCGGGACTACCTACGAGCAGTACTTC
many	NA	TRBV20-1	TRBJ2-7	CSARDPAGSYEQYF	TGCAGTGCTAGAGACCCCGCAGGCTCCTACGAGCAGTACTTC
once	NA	TRBV7-3	TRBJ2-3	CASSVGQVGTDTQYF	TGTGCCAGCAGCGTAGGGCAGGTTGGCACAGATACGCAGTATTTT
NA	NA	TRBV20-1	TRBJ2-7	CSARRQSTYEQYF	TGCAGTGCTAGAAGGCAGTCAACCTACGAGCAGTACTTC
once	NA	TRBV11-2	TRBJ2-3	CASSLDGGGAHTDTQYF	TGTGCCAGCAGCTTAGATGGAGGCGGGGCGCACACAGATACGCAGTATTTT
NA	TRBD2	TRBV2	TRBJ2-5	CASSEGGAQYF	TGTGCCAGCAGTGAGGGGGGGGCCCAGTACTTC
NA	NA	TRBV2	TRBJ2-7	CASSEGTGNSYEQYF	TGTGCCAGCAGTGAAGGGACTGGGAATTCCTACGAGCAGTACTTC
many	NA	TRBV5-1	TRBJ2-5	CASSLTMLETQYF	TGCGCCAGCAGCCTGACCATGTTGGAGACCCAGTACTTC
NA	TRBD1	TRBV20-1	TRBJ1-1	CSVDRGQVTEAFF	TGCAGTGTAGACAGGGGGCAAGTCACTGAAGCTTTCTTT
medium-sized	NA	TRBV10-3	TRBJ2-7	CAISDFDFAYEQYF	TGTGCCATCAGTGATTTTGACTTCGCCTACGAGCAGTACTTC
NA	NA	TRBV10-3	TRBJ1-4	CAISEKGSTNEKLFF	TGTGCCATCAGTGAGAAGGGTTCAACTAATGAAAAACTGTTTTTT